This T cell receptor (beta chain) was captured by sequencing in a study of vaccination effects on CD4 cells after COVID-19. General study points: Late after vaccination, infection- and vaccine-induced clones showed marked clonal contraction. Convalescents' post-vaccination spike-reactive clones were chiefly new, vaccine-induced ones.

The CDR3 extends over 12 amino acids. The V gene lost 1 base and the J gene lost 6 bases, with 6 bases spanning the gap. CDR1 and CDR2 (germline): SGHRS, YFSETQ. This table comes from immunoSEQ multiplex PCR, and its TCRdb copy is limited to in-frame clones, with some not included. Among tens of thousands of clones listed, just under 75% were seen once. ViraFEST used viral peptide pools to expand antigen-specific CD4+ T cells before sequencing. At the end of roughly ten days of culture, CD4+ T cells were isolated. SARS-CoV-2 infection was confirmed by PCR in the person between March and December 2020. Details on this clone: As yet, its antigen is unknown.

The rearrangement joins TRBV5-1 to TRBJ2-3, with D unclear. Sequencing used CD4+ T cells from PBMCs cultured with a peptide pool, obtained before COVID-19 vaccination. This clonotype was obtained from a human donor who had a prior SARS-CoV-2 infection. The CDR3 protein is CASSLMGDTQYF. Written as DNA, the CDR3 is TGCGCCAGCAGCTTGATGGGGGATACGCAGTATTTT. The variable domain in full, with the rest retrieved from reference TRBV5-1 and TRBJ2-3, is KAGVTQTPRYLIKTRGQQVTLSCSPISGHRSVSWYQQTPGQGLQFLFEYFSETQRNKGNFPGRFSGRQFSNSRSEMNVSTLELGDSALYLCASSLMGDTQYFGPGTRLTVL.